One sample yielded the 5 T cell receptor beta chains listed below, sequenced in a study of neurological immune-mediated disorders. The time point: technical triplicate 2. TCRdb itself ran the 5' RACE reads through MiXCR, one entry per CDR3 protein. The table shows approximately 28,000 distinct CDR3 sequences, with about an eighth occurring only once. The sample comprised CD4+ T cells from blood. These TCRs come from a female donor with HTLV-1-associated myelopathy (HAM/TSP).

At least ten counts were recorded for this clonotype. A junction end diverges from the germline sequence, so it may reflect a read error. The chain employs TRBV7-3 and TRBJ2-2, with 8 bases that match TRBD2. Per the germline V gene, CDR1 is SGHTA and CDR2 is FQGTGA. The CDR3 sequence is 14 residues long. CDR3 nucleotide sequence: TGTGCCAGCAACTTAGCTAGCGGGACCGGGGAGCTGTTTTTT. This gives the protein CASNLASGTGELFF.

This clonotype was counted ten times or more. The CDR3 DNA reads as TGTGCCAGCACTCATACGACAGGACTCGGGGAAGCTTTCTTT. Translation gives CASTHTTGLGEAFF. The gene calls are TRBV12-3 or TRBV12-4 and TRBJ1-1; possible D gene TRBD1, 6 bases. This CDR3 is 14 amino acids long. Trimming removed 7 bases at V and 8 bases at J, with 20 bases between.

By its share, this clonotype is medium-sized. The chain joins TRBV5-1 to TRBJ2-5, with TRBD2 matching 8 bases. V lost 3 bases to trimming and J lost 4 bases; unmatched junction nucleotides: 8. The CDR3 extends over 15 amino acids. Germline lookup yields CDR1 SGHRS and CDR2 YFSETQ. The CDR3 reads CASSWGGGGPETQYF. The CDR3 DNA reads TGCGCCAGCAGCTGGGGGGGCGGGGGGCCAGAGACCCAGTACTTC. The full variable domain, with the rest looked up from reference TRBV5-1 and TRBJ2-5, is KAGVTQTPRYLIKTRGQQVTLSCSPISGHRSVSWYQQTPGQGLQFLFEYFSETQRNKGNFPGRFSGRQFSNSRSEMNVSTLELGDSALYLCASSWGGGGPETQYFGPGTRLLVL.

Ten or more counts support this clonotype. This chain connects TRBV11-3 to TRBJ2-3; TRBD2 matches at 8 bases. The CDR3 extends over 16 amino acids. Germline trimming cut 5 bases from V and 3 bases from J; bases unmatched to any gene: 10. Germline V gene sequence: CDR1 SGHNT, CDR2 YENEEA. The CDR3 reads CASSSAGGGATDTQYF. The CDR3 coding sequence is TGTGCCAGCAGCAGCGCGGGAGGTGGAGCAACAGATACGCAGTATTTT.

Many counts were recorded for this clonotype. This chain connects TRBV5-1 to TRBJ1-1; D is unclear. The V end lost 0 bases, the J end lost 0 bases, and 6 bases lay between the germline ends. The germline V gene encodes CDR1 SGHRS and CDR2 YFSETQ. The CDR3 sequence is 14 residues long. For the CDR3, the DNA is TGCGCCAGCAGCTTGGGCGACATGAACACTGAAGCTTTCTTT. Translated: CASSLGDMNTEAFF.